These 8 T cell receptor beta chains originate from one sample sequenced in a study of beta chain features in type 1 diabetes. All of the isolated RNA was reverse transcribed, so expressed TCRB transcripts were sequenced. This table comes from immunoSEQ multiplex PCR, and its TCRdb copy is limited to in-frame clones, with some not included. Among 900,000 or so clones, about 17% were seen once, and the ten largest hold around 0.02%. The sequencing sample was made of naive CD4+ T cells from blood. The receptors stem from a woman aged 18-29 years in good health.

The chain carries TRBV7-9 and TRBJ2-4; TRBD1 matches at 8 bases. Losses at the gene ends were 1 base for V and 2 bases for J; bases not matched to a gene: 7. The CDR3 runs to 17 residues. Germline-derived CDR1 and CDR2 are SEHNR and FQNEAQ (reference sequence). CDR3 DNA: TGTGCCAGCAGCTTAGAAACAGGGGGACGGTCCAAAAACATTCAGTACTTC. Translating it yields CASSLETGGRSKNIQYF.

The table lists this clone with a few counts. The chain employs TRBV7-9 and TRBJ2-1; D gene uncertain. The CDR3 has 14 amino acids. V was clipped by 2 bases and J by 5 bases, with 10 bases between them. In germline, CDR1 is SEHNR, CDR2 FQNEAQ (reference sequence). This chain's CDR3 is CASSLRGVHNEQFF. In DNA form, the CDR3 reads TGTGCCAGCAGCTTACGCGGAGTCCACAATGAGCAGTTCTTC.

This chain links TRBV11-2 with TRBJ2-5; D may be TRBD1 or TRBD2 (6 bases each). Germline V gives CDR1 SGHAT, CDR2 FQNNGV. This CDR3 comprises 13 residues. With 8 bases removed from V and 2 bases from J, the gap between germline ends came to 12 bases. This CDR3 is CASGGTLQETQYF. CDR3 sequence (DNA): TGTGCCAGCGGAGGGACACTTCAAGAGACCCAGTACTTC.

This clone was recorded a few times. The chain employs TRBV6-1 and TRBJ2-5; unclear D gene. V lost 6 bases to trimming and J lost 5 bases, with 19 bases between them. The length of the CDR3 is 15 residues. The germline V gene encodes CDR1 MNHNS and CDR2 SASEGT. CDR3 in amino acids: CASRRLTLFTETQYF. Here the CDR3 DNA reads TGTGCCAGCAGGCGGCTCACACTGTTTACGGAGACCCAGTACTTC.

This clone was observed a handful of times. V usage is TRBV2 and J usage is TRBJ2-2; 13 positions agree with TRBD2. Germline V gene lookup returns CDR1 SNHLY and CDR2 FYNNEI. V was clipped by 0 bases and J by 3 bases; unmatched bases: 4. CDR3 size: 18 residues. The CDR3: CASSEAEGTSGDTGELFF. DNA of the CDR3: TGTGCCAGCAGTGAAGCCGAGGGGACTAGCGGGGACACCGGGGAGCTGTTTTTT.

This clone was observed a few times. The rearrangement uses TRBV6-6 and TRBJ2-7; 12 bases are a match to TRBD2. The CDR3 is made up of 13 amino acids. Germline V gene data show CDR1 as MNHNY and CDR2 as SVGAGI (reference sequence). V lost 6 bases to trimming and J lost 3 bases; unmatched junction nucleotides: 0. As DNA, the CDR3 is TGTGCCAGCAGACTAGCGGGAGGCTACGAGCAGTACTTC. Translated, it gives CASRLAGGYEQYF.

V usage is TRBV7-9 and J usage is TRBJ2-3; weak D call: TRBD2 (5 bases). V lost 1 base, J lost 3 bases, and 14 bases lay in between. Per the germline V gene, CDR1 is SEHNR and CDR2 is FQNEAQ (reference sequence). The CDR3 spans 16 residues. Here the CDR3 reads CASSLGAGTGTDTQYF. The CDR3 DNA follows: TGTGCCAGCAGCTTAGGGGCGGGCACGGGGACAGATACGCAGTATTTT.

CDR3: CASSFVPSRGSDEQYF. CDR3 in DNA: TGTGCCAGCAGTTTTGTTCCGAGCAGGGGATCTGACGAGCAGTACTTC. This sequence joins TRBV28 and TRBJ2-7; a weak D match, TRBD1 (6 bases). The CDR3 has 16 residues. Germline-derived CDR1 and CDR2 are MDHEN and SYDVKM. V shed 3 bases and J shed 5 bases, with 20 bases lying between them.